Following are 13 T cell receptor beta chains from one sample sequenced in a study of metastatic and nonmetastatic thyroid tumors. TCRdb reprocessed the PCR reads via MiXCR. The data show several thousand clones, around 31% seen once. Every patient underwent thyroid surgery untreated. The sequenced sample was tumor tissue. These TCRs come from a female donor with papillary thyroid cancer or a benign thyroid nodule (not recorded which). Some clones in this sample may be carry-over from other donors' samples.

This clone is classed as medium-sized. The chain links TRBV19 to TRBJ2-3; perhaps TRBD2 as D (5 bases). Germline-derived CDR1 and CDR2 are LNHDA and SQIVND (reference sequence). Trimming shortened V by 3 bases and J by 6 bases, and 10 bases separated the two germline ends. The CDR3 extends over 13 amino acids. The CDR3 DNA sequence: TGTGCCAGTAGTATTACGGGGTCGGATACGCAGTATTTT. Residues: CASSITGSDTQYF.

This clone was recorded many times. J is TRBJ2-5 and V is TRBV6-1; D gene ambiguous. From germline, CDR1 is MNHNS and CDR2 SASEGT. The V gene lost 6 bases and the J gene lost 1 base, with 9 bases spanning the gap. The CDR3 runs to 13 residues. The CDR3 DNA reads TGTGCCAGCAGCCTCGGCCTCCAAGAGACCCAGTACTTC. Its translation: CASSLGLQETQYF.

The V and J genes are TRBV18 and TRBJ2-7, with 8 positions matching TRBD1. Germline V gene lookup returns CDR1 KGHSH and CDR2 LQKENI. V lost 6 bases to trimming and J lost 4 bases; unmatched junction nucleotides: 5. This CDR3 is 13 amino acids long. As DNA, the CDR3 is TGTGCCAGCTCGACAGGGGTGGCGTACGAGCAGTACTTC. Amino acid sequence: CASSTGVAYEQYF.

This chain links TRBV6-5 with TRBJ2-7; 8 bases match TRBD2. The CDR3 is 14 residues long. The germline V gene has CDR1 MNHEY and CDR2 SVGAGI. Trimming removed 2 bases from V and 2 bases from J; junction bases left unmatched: 2. CDR3 amino acids: CASSYRGGPYEQYF. Here the CDR3 DNA reads TGTGCCAGCAGTTACCGGGGGGGCCCCTACGAGCAGTACTTC.

Judged by abundance, this clone is medium-sized. The V gene is TRBV2, the J gene TRBJ2-1; D gene ambiguous. Germline CDR1 reads SNHLY; CDR2 reads FYNNEI. V lost 6 bases and J lost 6, with 6 bases in between. The CDR3 extends over 11 amino acids. The CDR3 region is CASSVLNEQFF. The CDR3 region has the DNA TGTGCCAGCAGCGTCCTCAATGAGCAGTTCTTC. Variable domain in full (rest from reference TRBV2 and TRBJ2-1): EPEVTQTPSHQVTQMGQEVILRCVPISNHLYFYWYRQILGQKVEFLVSFYNNEISEKSEIFDDQFSVERPDGSNFTLKIRSTKLEDSAMYFCASSVLNEQFFGPGTRLTVL.

By share, this clone ranks as medium-sized (0.01 to 0.1%). This sequence joins TRBV6-1 and TRBJ2-5; 12 nucleotides align to TRBD2. V was clipped by 7 bases and J by 4 bases; unmatched bases: 7. CDR3 length: 15 amino acids. CDR1 is MNHNS, CDR2 SASEGT, per germline. The CDR3 sequence: CASTKLAGGPETQYF. DNA for the CDR3: TGTGCCAGCACCAAACTAGCGGGAGGTCCAGAGACCCAGTACTTC.

This clone was picked up many times. This CDR3 reads CSADTKTAPNQPQHF. CDR3 nucleotide sequence: TGCAGTGCCGACACCAAAACAGCCCCCAATCAGCCCCAGCATTTT. V usage is TRBV20-1 and J usage is TRBJ1-5; no firm D call. The CDR3 runs 15 residues. The V and J ends lost 6 bases and 3 bases respectively, with 18 bases between them. The V gene's germline CDR1 is DFQATT and CDR2 SNEGSKA (reference sequence).

This chain joins TRBV3-1 and TRBJ2-7; TRBD2 aligns across 12 bases. The CDR3 has 14 amino acids. V shed 4 bases and J 3 bases; nucleotides not matched to a gene: 1. The germline V gene encodes CDR1 LGHDT and CDR2 YNNKEL (reference sequence). The CDR3 DNA reads TGTGCCAGCAGCCGACTAGCGGGAGACTACGAGCAGTACTTC. Translating it yields CASSRLAGDYEQYF.

The chain has TRBV6-5 and TRBJ2-1; D tentatively fits TRBD1 or TRBD2 (5 bases each). Trimming removed 0 bases at V and 9 bases at J, with 18 bases between. CDR1 MNHEY and CDR2 SVGAGI come from the germline V gene. The CDR3 spans 16 residues. CDR3: CASSYSTAVGPVEQFF. The CDR3 region has the DNA TGTGCCAGCAGTTACTCGACAGCGGTAGGGCCGGTTGAGCAGTTCTTC.

This clone counts as medium-sized (0.01 to 0.1%). The gene calls are TRBV28 and TRBJ2-1; a possible D gene is TRBD1 (5 bases). The V and J ends lost 6 bases and 3 bases respectively, with 9 bases between them. CDR1 is MDHEN and CDR2 is SYDVKM in the germline V gene. This CDR3 spans 13 amino acids. CDR3: CASRGRGYNEQFF. The CDR3 DNA sequence: TGTGCCAGCAGGGGGCGTGGCTACAATGAGCAGTTCTTC.

Sample share makes this clone medium-sized. The CDR3 here is CASSLGVTSNGELFF. CDR3 DNA: TGCGCCAGCAGCTTGGGTGTGACAAGTAACGGGGAGCTGTTTTTT. The chain uses TRBV5-1 and TRBJ2-2; D gene uncertain. The CDR3 spans 15 residues. The V and J ends lost 0 bases and 7 bases respectively, with 13 bases between them. Germline values: CDR1 SGHRS, CDR2 YFSETQ.

This clone has just a few counts. J is TRBJ2-1 and V is TRBV27; tentative D call: TRBD2 (5 bases). Germline V gene sequence: CDR1 MNHEY, CDR2 SMNVEV (reference sequence). This CDR3 has 13 residues. Trimming left V 9 bases short and J 3 bases short, with 12 bases between. CDR3 sequence: CARRREGYNEQFF. The CDR3 nucleotides read TGTGCCAGACGCCGGGAAGGCTACAATGAGCAGTTCTTC.

Comments on this clone: The junction does not match germline at one end; this may be a read error. This sequence joins TRBV6-1 and TRBJ2-2; 9 bases map to TRBD2. The germline gives CDR1 MNHNS, CDR2 SASEGT. The CDR3 covers 17 residues. CDR3 in DNA: TGTGCCAGCAACCGGCTAGCGGGGCCCCTAGGAACCGTGGAGCTGTTTTTT. It is translated as CASNRLAGPLGTVELFF.